One and the same sample provided the 20 T cell receptor beta chains below, sequenced in a study of cytotoxic CD8 clonotypes in ibrutinib-treated CLL (dated by TCRdb to about 2021). The intended sense of this specimen's time point label: 20 to 30 months on ibrutinib. Receptor libraries were prepared by the immunoSEQ multiplex PCR assay. Sourced from immuneACCESS, this table was stored by TCRdb with only in-frame sequences that have V and J called. A share of the clones is absent; for the studies checked, an unresolved V gene accounts for under half, and the remainder has no known explanation. Present in this sample are almost 250,000 clones, 70% of which were seen just once. The ten largest clones capture 15% of the sample. This specimen consisted of PBMCs, obtained after 24 months of ibrutinib treatment. The receptors come from a human donor with chronic lymphocytic leukemia.

V and J are TRBV5-8 and TRBJ2-3; 7 bases line up with TRBD1. The CDR3 is 13 amino acids. Looked up from germline, CDR1 is SGHTS and CDR2 is YDEGEE. The junction had 5 bases not matched to a gene; V was cut back by 4 bases and J by 6 bases. This CDR3 is CASSLTGSDTQYF. DNA of the CDR3: TGTGCCAGCAGCCTGACAGGGAGCGATACGCAGTATTTT.

This clone was recorded once. This chain connects TRBV7-2 to TRBJ1-2; 8 bases align to TRBD1. V lost 0 bases and J lost 8; bases outside the gene matches: 2. Germline CDR1 SGHTA, CDR2 FQGNSA. This CDR3 comprises 13 residues. CDR3 protein: CASSLASGGGYTF. The DNA of the CDR3 is TGTGCCAGCAGCTTAGCGTCAGGGGGCGGCTACACCTTC.

The chain couples TRBV27 to TRBJ2-7, with D tentatively TRBD1 or TRBD2 (5 bases each). The V gene's germline CDR1 is MNHEY and CDR2 SMNVEV (reference sequence). The ends were cut back, 8 bases at V and 0 bases at J, with 14 bases in the middle. CDR3 size: 14 residues. CDR3 sequence reads: CASRPWGSSYEQYF. CDR3 coding DNA: TGTGCCAGCCGACCTTGGGGGAGCTCCTACGAGCAGTACTTC.

With respect to this clone: The sample carries other DNA sequences with the same CDR3. The chain links TRBV29-1 to TRBJ2-2; D unclear. V dropped 4 bases and J dropped 4 bases, with 7 bases sitting between them. This CDR3 region has 12 residues. Germline CDR1 and CDR2: SQVTM and ANQGSEA. CDR3 nucleotide sequence: TGCAGCGTTGTCGGCAGCACCGGGGAGCTGTTTTTT. This encodes CSVVGSTGELFF.

The rearrangement uses TRBV6-6 and TRBJ2-7, with 8 bases that match TRBD1. After removal of 5 bases from V and 0 bases from J, the junction contained 9 bases not matched to a gene. The CDR3 spans 16 residues. The germline V gene has CDR1 MNHNY and CDR2 SVGAGI (reference sequence). CDR3 sequence reads: CASSQSRGLSSYEQYF. The CDR3 bases are TGTGCCAGCAGTCAGAGCAGGGGGCTGAGCTCCTACGAGCAGTACTTC.

This clone occurred once. The chain recombines TRBV19 with TRBJ1-1, with D possibly matching TRBD1 (5 bases). V lost 3 bases to trimming and J lost 1 base, with 12 bases between them. CDR1 is LNHDA and CDR2 is SQIVND in the germline V gene (reference sequence). This CDR3 is 15 amino acids long. The CDR3 bases are TGTGCCAGTAGTATCCCAGGGACGGGGAACACTGAAGCTTTCTTT. It specifies CASSIPGTGNTEAFF.

This chain connects TRBV7-3 to TRBJ2-1; D possibly corresponds to TRBD2 (6 bases). CDR1 is SGHTA and CDR2 is FQGTGA in the germline V gene. The CDR3 covers 14 residues. Between the trimmed V and J ends, which lost 2 bases and 1 base, there was a span of 6 bases. CDR3 coding DNA: TGTGCCAGCAGCTTAGCGGGATCCTACAATGAGCAGTTCTTC. Its protein product is CASSLAGSYNEQFF.

The chain links TRBV2 to TRBJ2-3; D is uncertain. Germline CDR1 and CDR2: SNHLY and FYNNEI. The CDR3 totals 15 residues. Trimming left V 2 bases short and J 0 bases short, with 9 bases between. The DNA for the CDR3 is TGTGCCAGCAGTGAACCAGTCCTGAGCACAGATACGCAGTATTTT. Translating gives CASSEPVLSTDTQYF.

In DNA, the CDR3 is TGCGCCAGCAGTGATTTGGGACTAGCGGGAGAAGAGCAGTTCTTC. It specifies CASSDLGLAGEEQFF. This rearrangement joins TRBV10-1 to TRBJ2-1; 14 nucleotides match TRBD2. The V and J ends lost 3 bases and 10 bases, in that order; junction bases with no gene match: 5. From germline, CDR1 is WNHNN and CDR2 SYGVQD (reference sequence). The length of the CDR3 is 15 residues.

The chain couples TRBV5-6 to TRBJ2-2, with D tentatively TRBD2 (6 bases). The CDR3 consists of 15 residues. The ends were cut back, 3 bases at V and 4 bases at J, with 13 bases in the middle. Germline V gene sequence: CDR1 SGHDT, CDR2 YYEEEE. As DNA, the CDR3 is TGTGCCAGCAGCTACCGGGAGACATTCACCGGGGAGCTGTTTTTT. Translation gives CASSYRETFTGELFF.

This chain connects TRBV29-1 to TRBJ2-3, with D possibly TRBD1 on 6 matching bases. Germline V gene sequence: CDR1 SQVTM, CDR2 ANQGSEA. V shed 7 bases and J shed 5 bases, with 19 bases lying between them. The length of the CDR3 is 14 residues. Here the CDR3 DNA reads TGCAGCGCAGAACCGGGACACACCGTAGATACGCAGTATTTT. Amino acids: CSAEPGHTVDTQYF.

In DNA, the CDR3 is TGCAGTGCTTGGGTGAACACTGAAGCTTTCTTT. This translates into CSAWVNTEAFF. The chain employs TRBV20-1 and TRBJ1-1; D not certain. The CDR3 length is 11 residues. The germline CDR1 and CDR2 sequences are DFQATT and SNEGSKA (reference sequence). Deletions cut 5 bases from V and 0 bases from J, with 4 bases between.

V usage is TRBV6-5 and J usage is TRBJ1-5; 7 bases align to TRBD1. CDR3 size: 12 residues. J was trimmed by 11 bases and V by 6 bases; bases with no gene match: 7. Germline CDR1 reads MNHEY; CDR2 reads SVGAGI. For the CDR3, the DNA is TGTGCCAGCAGGCCCCCCCAGGGGGCCCAGCATTTT. This encodes CASRPPQGAQHF.

V and J are TRBV7-3 and TRBJ2-1, with 8 bases that match TRBD1. V trimming: 3 bases; J trimming: 3 bases; junction bases outside the gene matches: 4. Germline loops: CDR1 SGHTA, CDR2 FQGTGA. CDR3 length: 15 residues. In DNA, the CDR3 is TGTGCCAGCAGCTTCCAGGGGGCTCTCTACAATGAGCAGTTCTTC. It specifies CASSFQGALYNEQFF.

The chain uses TRBV2 and TRBJ2-1; D is perhaps TRBD2 (5 bases). This CDR3 region has 14 residues. Germline-derived CDR1 and CDR2 are SNHLY and FYNNEI. Trimming left V 6 bases short and J 7 bases short, with 16 bases between. The CDR3 loop reads CASRRTDSMNEQFF. CDR3 in DNA: TGTGCCAGCAGGAGGACTGACTCGATGAATGAGCAGTTCTTC.

This sequence joins TRBV29-1 and TRBJ1-2, with 8 bases that match TRBD1. The CDR3 extends over 14 amino acids. Germline V gene lookup returns CDR1 SQVTM and CDR2 ANQGSEA. The V segment lost 6 bases and the J segment 12 bases; nucleotides outside the gene matches: 18. The CDR3 DNA follows: TGCAGCGTCGCCCTCAAACCCGGACAGGGCTATCACACCTTC. Protein product: CSVALKPGQGYHTF.

This rearrangement joins TRBV25-1 to TRBJ1-2; TRBD1 matches 9 bases. The germline V gene has CDR1 MGHDK and CDR2 SYGVNS. V shed 2 bases, J shed 4 bases, and the junction held 8 bases outside the gene matches. CDR3 length: 16 residues. In DNA form, the CDR3 reads TGTGCCAGCAGTGAAGGAGGGACAGGGTCCTTCTATGGCTACACCTTC. This gives the protein CASSEGGTGSFYGYTF.

This clone showed up just a few times. V gene TRBV27 combines with J gene TRBJ2-1; D not certain. This CDR3 contains 14 residues. The V gene lost 5 bases and the J gene lost 8 bases, with 16 bases spanning the gap. Germline V gene lookup returns CDR1 MNHEY and CDR2 SMNVEV (reference sequence). The CDR3 coding sequence is TGTGCCAGCAGTACCGCGACTGGCCCCCATGAGCAGTTCTTC. It translates to CASSTATGPHEQFF.

The V gene is TRBV13, the J gene TRBJ2-7, with D perhaps matching TRBD1 or TRBD2 (5 bases each). Germline assignment: CDR1 PRHDT and CDR2 FYEKMQ (reference sequence). Trimming took 3 bases from V and 7 from J, leaving 22 bases between them. This CDR3 is 16 amino acids long. CDR3 nucleotides: TGTGCCAGCAGCTTTTTAGGTTCCGGGACCCCTCGGGAGCAGTACTTC. Its translation: CASSFLGSGTPREQYF.

This chain uses TRBV4-2 with TRBJ2-1; TRBD2 is a possible D gene (5 bases). Between the trimmed V and J ends, which lost 1 base and 5 bases, there was a span of 12 bases. CDR3 length: 15 residues. Germline CDR1 reads LGHNA; CDR2 reads YNFKEQ. CDR3 protein: CASSQGFEGDNEQFF. CDR3 DNA sequence: TGTGCCAGCAGCCAAGGATTCGAGGGAGACAATGAGCAGTTCTTC.